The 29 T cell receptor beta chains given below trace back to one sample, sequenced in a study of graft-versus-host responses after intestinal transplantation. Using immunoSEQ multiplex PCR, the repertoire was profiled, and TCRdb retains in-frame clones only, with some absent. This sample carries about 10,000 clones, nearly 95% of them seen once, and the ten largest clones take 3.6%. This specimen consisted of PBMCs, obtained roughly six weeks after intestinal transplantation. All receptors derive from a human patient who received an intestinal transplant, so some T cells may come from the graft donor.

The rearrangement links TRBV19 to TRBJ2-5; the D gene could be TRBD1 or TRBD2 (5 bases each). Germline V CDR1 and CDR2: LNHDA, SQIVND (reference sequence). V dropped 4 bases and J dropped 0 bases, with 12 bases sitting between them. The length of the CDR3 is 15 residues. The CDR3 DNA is TGTGCCAGTAGTACCTATCCGGGACACCAAGAGACCCAGTACTTC. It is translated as CASSTYPGHQETQYF.

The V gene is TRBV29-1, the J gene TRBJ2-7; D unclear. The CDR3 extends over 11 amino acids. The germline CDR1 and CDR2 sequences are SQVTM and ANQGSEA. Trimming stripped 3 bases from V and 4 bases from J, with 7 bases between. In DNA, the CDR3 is TGCAGCGTTGATCCTAGATACGAGCAGTACTTC. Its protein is CSVDPRYEQYF.

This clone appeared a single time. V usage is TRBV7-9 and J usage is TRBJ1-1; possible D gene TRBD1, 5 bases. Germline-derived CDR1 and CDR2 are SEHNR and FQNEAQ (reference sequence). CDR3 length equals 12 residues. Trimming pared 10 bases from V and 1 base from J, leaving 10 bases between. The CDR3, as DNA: TGTGCCACCCAAAGGGGGAACACTGAAGCTTTCTTT. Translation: CATQRGNTEAFF.

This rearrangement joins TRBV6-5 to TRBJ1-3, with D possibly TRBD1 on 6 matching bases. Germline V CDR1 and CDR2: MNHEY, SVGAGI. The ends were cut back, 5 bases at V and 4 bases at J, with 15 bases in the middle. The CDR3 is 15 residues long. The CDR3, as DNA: TGTGCCAGCAGTCCGCAAGCGGGGGCGGGAAACACCATATATTTT. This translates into CASSPQAGAGNTIYF.

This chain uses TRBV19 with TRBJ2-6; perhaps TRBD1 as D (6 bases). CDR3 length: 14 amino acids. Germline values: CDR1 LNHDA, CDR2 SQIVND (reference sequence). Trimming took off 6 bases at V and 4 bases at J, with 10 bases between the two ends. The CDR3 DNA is TGTGCCAGTAGAACAGGGTTCGGGGCCAACGTCCTGACTTTC. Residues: CASRTGFGANVLTF.

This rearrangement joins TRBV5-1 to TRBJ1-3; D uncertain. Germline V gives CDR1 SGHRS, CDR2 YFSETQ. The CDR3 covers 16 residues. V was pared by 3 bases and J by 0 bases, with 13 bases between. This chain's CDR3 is CASSWNGRLSGNTIYF. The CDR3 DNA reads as TGCGCCAGCAGCTGGAACGGGCGTCTCTCTGGAAACACCATATATTTT. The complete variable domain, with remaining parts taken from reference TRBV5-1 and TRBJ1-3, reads KAGVTQTPRYLIKTRGQQVTLSCSPISGHRSVSWYQQTPGQGLQFLFEYFSETQRNKGNFPGRFSGRQFSNSRSEMNVSTLELGDSALYLCASSWNGRLSGNTIYFGEGSWLTVV.

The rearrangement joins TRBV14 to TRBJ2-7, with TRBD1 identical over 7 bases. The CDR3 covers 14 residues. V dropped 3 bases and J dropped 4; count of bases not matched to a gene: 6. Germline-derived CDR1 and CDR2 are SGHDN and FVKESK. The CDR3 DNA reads TGTGCCAGCAGCCAGTCCACAGGGGTTTACGAGCAGTACTTC. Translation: CASSQSTGVYEQYF.

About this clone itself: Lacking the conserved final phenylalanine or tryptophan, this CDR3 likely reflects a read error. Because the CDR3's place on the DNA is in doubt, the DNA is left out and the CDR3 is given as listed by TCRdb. This CDR3 is CASSSSLDPLV. The chain joins TRBV6-4 to TRBJ1-4. The germline gives CDR1 MRHNA, CDR2 SNTAGT. Termini included, the CDR3 measures 11 amino acids.

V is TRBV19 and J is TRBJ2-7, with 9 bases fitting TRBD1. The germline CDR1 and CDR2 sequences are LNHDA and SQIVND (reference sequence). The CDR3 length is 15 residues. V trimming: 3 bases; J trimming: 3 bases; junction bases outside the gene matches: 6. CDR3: CASSMTGGLDYEQYF. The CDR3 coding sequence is TGTGCCAGTAGTATGACAGGGGGTCTAGACTACGAGCAGTACTTC.

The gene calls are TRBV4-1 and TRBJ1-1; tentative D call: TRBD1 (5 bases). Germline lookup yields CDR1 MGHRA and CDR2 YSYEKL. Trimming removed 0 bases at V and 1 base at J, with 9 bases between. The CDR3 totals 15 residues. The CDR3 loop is CASSQEQVGNTEAFF. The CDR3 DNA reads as TGCGCCAGCAGCCAAGAACAGGTGGGGAACACTGAAGCTTTCTTT.

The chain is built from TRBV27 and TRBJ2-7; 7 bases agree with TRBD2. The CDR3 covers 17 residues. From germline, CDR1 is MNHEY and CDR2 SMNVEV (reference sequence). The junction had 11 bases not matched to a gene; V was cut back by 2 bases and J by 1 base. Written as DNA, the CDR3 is TGTGCCAGCAGTTTACTGTCGGCCGGGGGGTTGTCCTACGAGCAGTACTTC. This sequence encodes CASSLLSAGGLSYEQYF.

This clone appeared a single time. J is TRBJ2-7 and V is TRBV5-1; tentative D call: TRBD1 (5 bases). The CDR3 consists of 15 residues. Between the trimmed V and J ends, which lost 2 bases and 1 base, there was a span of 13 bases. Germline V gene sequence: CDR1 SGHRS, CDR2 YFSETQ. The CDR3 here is CASSFAGLRSYEQYF. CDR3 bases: TGCGCCAGCAGCTTCGCAGGGCTTCGGTCCTACGAGCAGTACTTC. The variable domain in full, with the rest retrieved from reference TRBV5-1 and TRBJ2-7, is KAGVTQTPRYLIKTRGQQVTLSCSPISGHRSVSWYQQTPGQGLQFLFEYFSETQRNKGNFPGRFSGRQFSNSRSEMNVSTLELGDSALYLCASSFAGLRSYEQYFGPGTRLTVT.

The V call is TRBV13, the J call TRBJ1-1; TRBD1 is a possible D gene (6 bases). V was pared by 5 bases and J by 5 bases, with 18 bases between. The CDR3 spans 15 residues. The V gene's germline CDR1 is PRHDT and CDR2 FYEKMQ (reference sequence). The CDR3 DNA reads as TGTGCCAGCAGCCCCCAGAAACAGGGAAGAACTGAAGCTTTCTTT. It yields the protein CASSPQKQGRTEAFF.

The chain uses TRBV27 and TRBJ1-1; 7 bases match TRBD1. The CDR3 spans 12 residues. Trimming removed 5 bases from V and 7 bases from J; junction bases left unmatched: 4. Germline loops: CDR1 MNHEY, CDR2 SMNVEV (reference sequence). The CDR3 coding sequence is TGTGCCAGCAGTCCAGGGGGGGGTGAAGCTTTCTTT. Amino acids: CASSPGGGEAFF.

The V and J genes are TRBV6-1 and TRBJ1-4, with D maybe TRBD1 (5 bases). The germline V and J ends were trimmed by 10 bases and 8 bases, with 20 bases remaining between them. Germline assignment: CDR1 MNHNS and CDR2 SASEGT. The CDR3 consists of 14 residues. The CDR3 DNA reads TGTGCCACCCGGGGCCGCGACGGTTTGGAAAAACTGTTTTTT. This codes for CATRGRDGLEKLFF.

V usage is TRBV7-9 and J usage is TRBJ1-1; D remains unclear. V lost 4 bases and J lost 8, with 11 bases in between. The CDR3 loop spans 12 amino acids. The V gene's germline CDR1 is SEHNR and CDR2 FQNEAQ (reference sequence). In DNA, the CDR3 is TGTGCCAGCAGCTCGGGAACAACCGAAGCTTTCTTT. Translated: CASSSGTTEAFF.

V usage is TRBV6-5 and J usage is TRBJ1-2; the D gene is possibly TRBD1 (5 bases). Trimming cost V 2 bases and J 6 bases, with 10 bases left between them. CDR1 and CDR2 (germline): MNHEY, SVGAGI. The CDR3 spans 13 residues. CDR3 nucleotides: TGTGCCAGCAGTTACGGTGGGGGGGATGGCTACACCTTC. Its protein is CASSYGGGDGYTF.

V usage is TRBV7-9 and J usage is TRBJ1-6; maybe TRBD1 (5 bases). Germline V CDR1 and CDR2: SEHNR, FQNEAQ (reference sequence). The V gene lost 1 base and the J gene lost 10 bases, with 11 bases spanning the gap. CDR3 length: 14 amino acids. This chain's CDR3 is CASSLEGSGSPLHF. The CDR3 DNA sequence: TGTGCCAGCAGCTTAGAGGGGAGTGGGTCACCCCTCCACTTT.

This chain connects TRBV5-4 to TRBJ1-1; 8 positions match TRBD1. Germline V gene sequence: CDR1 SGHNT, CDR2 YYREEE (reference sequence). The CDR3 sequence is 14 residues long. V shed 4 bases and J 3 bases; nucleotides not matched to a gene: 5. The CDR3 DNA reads TGTGCCAGCAGCCGCGACAGGGGTGACACTGAAGCTTTCTTT. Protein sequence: CASSRDRGDTEAFF.

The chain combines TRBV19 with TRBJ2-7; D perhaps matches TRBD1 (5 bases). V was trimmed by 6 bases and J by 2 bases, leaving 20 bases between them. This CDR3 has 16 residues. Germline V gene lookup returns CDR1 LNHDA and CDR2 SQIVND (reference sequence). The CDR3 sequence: CASSPQQVFGTYEQYF. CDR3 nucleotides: TGTGCCAGTAGCCCACAACAGGTCTTCGGAACCTACGAGCAGTACTTC.

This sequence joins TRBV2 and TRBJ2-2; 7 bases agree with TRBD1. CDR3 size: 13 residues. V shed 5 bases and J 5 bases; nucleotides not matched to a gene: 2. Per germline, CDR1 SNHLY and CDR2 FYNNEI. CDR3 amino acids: CASSQQGTGELFF. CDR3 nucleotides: TGTGCCAGCAGTCAACAGGGGACCGGGGAGCTGTTTTTT.

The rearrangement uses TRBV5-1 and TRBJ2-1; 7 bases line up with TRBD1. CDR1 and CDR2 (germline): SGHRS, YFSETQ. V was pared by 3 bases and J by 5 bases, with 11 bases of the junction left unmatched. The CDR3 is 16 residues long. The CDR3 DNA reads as TGCGCCAGCAGCTGGGGGACAGCCAGAAAAAACAATGAGCAGTTCTTC. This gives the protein CASSWGTARKNNEQFF.

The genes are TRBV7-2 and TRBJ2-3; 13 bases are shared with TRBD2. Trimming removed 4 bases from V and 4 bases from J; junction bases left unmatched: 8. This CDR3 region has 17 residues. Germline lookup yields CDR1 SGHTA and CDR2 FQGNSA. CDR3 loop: CASSSRLAGGRPDTQYF. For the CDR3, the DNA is TGTGCCAGCAGCTCCCGACTAGCGGGGGGCCGGCCAGATACGCAGTATTTT.

This CDR3 reads CASSLAGQGSYTF. In nucleotides, the CDR3 is TGTGCCAGCAGCTTAGCTGGGCAGGGGAGCTACACCTTC. The chain couples TRBV11-2 to TRBJ1-2, with D maybe TRBD1 (6 bases). The CDR3 is 13 residues long. Per the germline V gene, CDR1 is SGHAT and CDR2 is FQNNGV. V lost 1 base, J lost 9 bases, and 12 bases lay in between.

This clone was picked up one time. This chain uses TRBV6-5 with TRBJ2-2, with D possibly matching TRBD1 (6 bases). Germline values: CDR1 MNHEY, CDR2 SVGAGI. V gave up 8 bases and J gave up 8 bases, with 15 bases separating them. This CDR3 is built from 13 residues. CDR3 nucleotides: TGTGCCAGCCGGTGGGGGCCCGTGGGGGAGCTGTTTTTT. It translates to CASRWGPVGELFF.

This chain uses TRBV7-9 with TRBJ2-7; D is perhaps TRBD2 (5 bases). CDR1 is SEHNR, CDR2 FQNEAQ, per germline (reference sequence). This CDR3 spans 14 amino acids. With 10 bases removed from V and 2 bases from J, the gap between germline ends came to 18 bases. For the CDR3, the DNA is TGTGCCACCCCGTGGCCAGAGCGGCCCTACGAGCAGTACTTC. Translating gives CATPWPERPYEQYF.

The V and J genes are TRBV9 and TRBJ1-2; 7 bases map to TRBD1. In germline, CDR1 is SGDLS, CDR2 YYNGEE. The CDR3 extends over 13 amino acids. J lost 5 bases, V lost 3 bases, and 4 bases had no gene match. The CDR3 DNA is TGTGCCAGCAGCGAGGGACAGCTATATGGCTACACCTTC. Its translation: CASSEGQLYGYTF.

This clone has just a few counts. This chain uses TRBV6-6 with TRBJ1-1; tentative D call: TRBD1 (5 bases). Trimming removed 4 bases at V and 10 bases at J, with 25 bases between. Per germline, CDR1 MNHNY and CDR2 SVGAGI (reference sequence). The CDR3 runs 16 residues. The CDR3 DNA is TGTGCCAGCAGTTTCCTCATCCCAAAGGAGGGGCCTCCAGCTTTCTTT. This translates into CASSFLIPKEGPPAFF.

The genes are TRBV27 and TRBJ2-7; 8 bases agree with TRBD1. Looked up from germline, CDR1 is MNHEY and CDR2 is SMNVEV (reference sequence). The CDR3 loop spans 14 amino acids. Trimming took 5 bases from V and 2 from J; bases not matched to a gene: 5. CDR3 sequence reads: CASSHGTGAYEQYF. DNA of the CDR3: TGTGCCAGCAGTCATGGGACAGGTGCCTACGAGCAGTACTTC.